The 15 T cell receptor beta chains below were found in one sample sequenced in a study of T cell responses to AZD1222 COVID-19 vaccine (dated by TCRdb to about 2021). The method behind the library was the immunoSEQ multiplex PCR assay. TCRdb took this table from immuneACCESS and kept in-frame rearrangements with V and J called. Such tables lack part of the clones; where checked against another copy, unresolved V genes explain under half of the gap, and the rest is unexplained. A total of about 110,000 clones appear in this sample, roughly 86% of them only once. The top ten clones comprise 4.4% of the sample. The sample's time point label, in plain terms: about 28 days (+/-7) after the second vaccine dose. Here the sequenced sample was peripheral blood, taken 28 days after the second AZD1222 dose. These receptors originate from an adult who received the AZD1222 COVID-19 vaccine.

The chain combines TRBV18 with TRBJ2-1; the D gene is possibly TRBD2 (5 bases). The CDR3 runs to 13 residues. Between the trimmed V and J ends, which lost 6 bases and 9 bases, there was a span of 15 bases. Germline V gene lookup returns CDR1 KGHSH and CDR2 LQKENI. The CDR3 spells CASSYAAAGEQFF. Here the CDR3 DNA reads TGTGCCAGCTCTTATGCGGCGGCGGGTGAGCAGTTCTTC.

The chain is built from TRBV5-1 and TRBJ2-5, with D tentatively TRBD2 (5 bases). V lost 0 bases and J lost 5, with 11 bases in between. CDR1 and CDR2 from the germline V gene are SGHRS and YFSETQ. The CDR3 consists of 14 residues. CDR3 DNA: TGCGCCAGCAGCTTGGGACTATCTGGGGAGACCCAGTACTTC. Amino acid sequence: CASSLGLSGETQYF.

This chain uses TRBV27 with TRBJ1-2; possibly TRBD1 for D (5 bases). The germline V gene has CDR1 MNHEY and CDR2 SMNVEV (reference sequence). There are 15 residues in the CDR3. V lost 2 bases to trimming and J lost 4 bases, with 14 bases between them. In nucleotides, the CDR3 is TGTGCCAGCAGTTTAAGGGCAGGGAACCTCTATGGCTACACCTTC. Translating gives CASSLRAGNLYGYTF.

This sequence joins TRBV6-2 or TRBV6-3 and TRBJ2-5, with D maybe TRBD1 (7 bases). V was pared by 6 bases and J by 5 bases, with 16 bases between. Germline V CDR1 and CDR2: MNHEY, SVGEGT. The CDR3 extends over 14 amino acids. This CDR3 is CASSQQGGRETQYF. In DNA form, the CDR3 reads TGTGCCAGCAGCCAGCAGGGGGGCCGGGAGACCCAGTACTTC.

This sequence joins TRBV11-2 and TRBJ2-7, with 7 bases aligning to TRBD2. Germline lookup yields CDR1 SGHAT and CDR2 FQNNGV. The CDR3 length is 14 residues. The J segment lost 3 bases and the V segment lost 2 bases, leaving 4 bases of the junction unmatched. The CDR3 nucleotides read TGTGCCAGCAGCTTACGCCCGGGGGGCTACGAGCAGTACTTC. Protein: CASSLRPGGYEQYF. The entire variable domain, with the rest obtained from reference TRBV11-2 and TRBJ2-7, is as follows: EAGVAQSPRYKIIEKRQSVAFWCNPISGHATLYWYQQILGQGPKLLIQFQNNGVVDDSQLPKDRFSAERLKGVDSTLKIQPAKLEDSAVYLCASSLRPGGYEQYFGPGTRLTVT.

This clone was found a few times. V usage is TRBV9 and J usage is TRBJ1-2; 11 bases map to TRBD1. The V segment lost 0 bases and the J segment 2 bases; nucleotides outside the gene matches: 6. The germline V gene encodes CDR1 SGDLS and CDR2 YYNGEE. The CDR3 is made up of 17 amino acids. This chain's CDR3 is CASSVDLGTGGNYGYTF. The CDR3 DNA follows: TGTGCCAGCAGCGTAGATTTAGGGACAGGGGGGAACTATGGCTACACCTTC.

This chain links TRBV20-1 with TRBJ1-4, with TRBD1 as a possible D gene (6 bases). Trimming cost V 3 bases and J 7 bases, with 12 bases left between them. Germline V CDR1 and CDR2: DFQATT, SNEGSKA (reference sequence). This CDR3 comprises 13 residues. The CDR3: CSASTGTGEKLFF. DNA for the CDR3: TGCAGTGCTAGTACAGGGACCGGTGAAAAACTGTTTTTT.

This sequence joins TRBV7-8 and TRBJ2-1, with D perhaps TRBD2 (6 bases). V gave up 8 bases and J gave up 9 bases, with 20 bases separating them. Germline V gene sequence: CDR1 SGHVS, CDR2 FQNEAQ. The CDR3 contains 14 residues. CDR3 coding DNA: TGTGCCAGCGCCGGGAGAAGCTTCTTGAGTGAGCAGTTCTTC. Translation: CASAGRSFLSEQFF.

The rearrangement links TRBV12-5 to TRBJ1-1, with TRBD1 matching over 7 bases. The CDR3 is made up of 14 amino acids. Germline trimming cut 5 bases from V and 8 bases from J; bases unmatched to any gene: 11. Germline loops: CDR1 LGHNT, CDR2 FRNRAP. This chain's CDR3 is CASGPGTAEREAFF. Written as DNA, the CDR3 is TGTGCTAGTGGTCCAGGGACAGCCGAACGGGAAGCTTTCTTT.

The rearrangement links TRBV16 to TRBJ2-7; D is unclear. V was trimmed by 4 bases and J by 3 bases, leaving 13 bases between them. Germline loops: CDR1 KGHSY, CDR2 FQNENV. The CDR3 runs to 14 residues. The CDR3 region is CASSLRKNFYEQYF. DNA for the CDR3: TGTGCCAGCAGCCTCCGAAAGAACTTCTACGAGCAGTACTTC.

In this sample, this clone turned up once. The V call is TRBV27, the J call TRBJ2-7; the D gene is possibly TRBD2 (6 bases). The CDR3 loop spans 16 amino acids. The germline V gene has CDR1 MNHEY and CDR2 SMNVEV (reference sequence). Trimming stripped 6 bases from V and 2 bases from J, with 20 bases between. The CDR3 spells CASSLDGGGGTYEQYF. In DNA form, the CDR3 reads TGTGCCAGCAGCCTCGACGGGGGAGGCGGTACCTACGAGCAGTACTTC.

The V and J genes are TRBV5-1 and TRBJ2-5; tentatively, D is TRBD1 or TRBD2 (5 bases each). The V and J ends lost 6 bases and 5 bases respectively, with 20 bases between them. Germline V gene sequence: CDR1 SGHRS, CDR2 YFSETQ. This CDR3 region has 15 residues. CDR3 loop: CASMDVRGPGETQYF. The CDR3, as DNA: TGCGCCAGCATGGACGTGAGGGGACCCGGCGAGACCCAGTACTTC.

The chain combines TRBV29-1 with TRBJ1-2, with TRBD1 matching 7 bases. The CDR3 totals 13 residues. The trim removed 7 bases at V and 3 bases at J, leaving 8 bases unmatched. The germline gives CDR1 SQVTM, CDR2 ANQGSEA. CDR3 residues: CSAHTGDDYGYTF. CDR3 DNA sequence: TGCAGCGCACATACAGGGGATGACTATGGCTACACCTTC.

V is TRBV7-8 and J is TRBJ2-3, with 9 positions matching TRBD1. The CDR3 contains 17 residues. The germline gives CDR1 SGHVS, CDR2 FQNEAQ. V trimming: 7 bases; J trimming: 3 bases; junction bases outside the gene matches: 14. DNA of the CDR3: TGTGCCAGCACACGACTCCCACAGGGGGCTAGGACAGATACGCAGTATTTT. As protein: CASTRLPQGARTDTQYF.

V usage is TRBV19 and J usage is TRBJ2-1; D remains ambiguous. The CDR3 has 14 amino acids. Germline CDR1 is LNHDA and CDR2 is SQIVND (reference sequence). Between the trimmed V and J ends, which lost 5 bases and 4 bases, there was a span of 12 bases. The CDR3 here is CASSVRLAYNEQFF. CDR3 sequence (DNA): TGTGCCAGTAGTGTCCGCCTGGCGTACAATGAGCAGTTCTTC. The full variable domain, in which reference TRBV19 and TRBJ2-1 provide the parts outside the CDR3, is DGGITQSPKYLFRKEGQNVTLSCEQNLNHDAMYWYRQDPGQGLRLIYYSQIVNDFQKGDIAEGYSVSREKKESFPLTVTSAQKNPTAFYLCASSVRLAYNEQFFGPGTRLTVL.